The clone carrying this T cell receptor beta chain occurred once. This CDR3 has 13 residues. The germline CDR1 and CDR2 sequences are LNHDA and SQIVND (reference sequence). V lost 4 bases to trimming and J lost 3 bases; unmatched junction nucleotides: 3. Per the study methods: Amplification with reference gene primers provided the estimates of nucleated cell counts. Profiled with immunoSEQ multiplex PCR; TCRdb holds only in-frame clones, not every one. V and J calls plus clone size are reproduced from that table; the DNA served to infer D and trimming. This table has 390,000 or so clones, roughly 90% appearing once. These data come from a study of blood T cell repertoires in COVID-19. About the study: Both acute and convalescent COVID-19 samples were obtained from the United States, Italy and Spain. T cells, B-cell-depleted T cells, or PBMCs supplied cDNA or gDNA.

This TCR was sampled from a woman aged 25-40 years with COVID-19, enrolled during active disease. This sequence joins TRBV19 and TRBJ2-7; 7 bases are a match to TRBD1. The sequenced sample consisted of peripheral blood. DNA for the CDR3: TGTGCCAGTAGTACCCGACAGGGCTACGAGCAGTACGTC. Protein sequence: CASSTRQGYEQYV.